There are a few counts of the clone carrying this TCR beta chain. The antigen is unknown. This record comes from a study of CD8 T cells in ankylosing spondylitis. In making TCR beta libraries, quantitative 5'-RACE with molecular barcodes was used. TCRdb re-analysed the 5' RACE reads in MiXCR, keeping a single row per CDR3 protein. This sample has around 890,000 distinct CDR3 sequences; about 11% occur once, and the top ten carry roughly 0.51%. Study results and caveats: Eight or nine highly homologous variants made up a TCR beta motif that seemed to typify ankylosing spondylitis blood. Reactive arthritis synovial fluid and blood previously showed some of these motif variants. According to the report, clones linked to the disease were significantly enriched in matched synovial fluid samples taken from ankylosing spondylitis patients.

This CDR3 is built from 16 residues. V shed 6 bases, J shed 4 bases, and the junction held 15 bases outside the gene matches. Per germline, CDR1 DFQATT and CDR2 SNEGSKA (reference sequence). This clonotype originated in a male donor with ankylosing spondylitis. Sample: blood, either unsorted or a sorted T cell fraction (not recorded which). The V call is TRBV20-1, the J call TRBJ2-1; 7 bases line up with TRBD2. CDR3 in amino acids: CSATRTGDYPYNEQFF. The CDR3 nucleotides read TGCAGTGCAACGAGGACGGGGGACTACCCTTACAATGAGCAGTTCTTC.